Described below is a single TCR beta chain sequence and its context. The clone's antigen remains unknown. No much larger clonotype is one base removed from it; base qualities were not supplied. This entry belongs to a study of cytomegalovirus exposure and HLA in healthy donors (dated by TCRdb to 2016 to 2017). For the wider study: An earlier analysis of several hundred of the donors reported 276 Gb of sequence data and 95 million to 120 million unique TCR beta sequences obtained from around 180 million T cells. An early release that covered some 640 HLA-typed donors contained approximately 300 gigabases of sequencing data and tens of millions of unique TCR sequences. Of the roughly 400 genotyped donors, over 80% were placed in the genetic ancestry cluster associated with self-reported Caucasian donors. The study aimed to test whether signatures of past pathogen exposure could be identified by cataloging public T cell receptors. The study used immunosequencing to profile the T cell repertoires of under 700 subjects and linked those repertoires to cytomegalovirus serostatus. Besides the first cohort of hundreds of subjects, a separate validation cohort made up of 120 or so different subjects was used. The study combined high-throughput TCR immunosequencing, statistical association of individual TCRs with disease status, and machine learning to predict cytomegalovirus infection status. To study patterns of TCR occurrence, a later analysis re-analyzed previously published TCR beta repertoires from 650 to 750 donors and added high-resolution HLA genotyping. Rather than using new phenotypic data, the later analysis identified candidate immune exposures from TCR beta sequences and from how often those sequences occurred across donors. An earlier analysis of nearly 600 of the donors applied high-throughput TCR beta sequencing to assess whether each TCR beta V gene segment acted as functional or pseudogenic. Donor age, sex, ethnicity and CMV serostatus were compiled together with the repertoire data. Genome-wide SNP genotypes for about 60% of the roughly 670 donors were used in a later genetic analysis, which treated that subset as a discovery cohort. Every discovery cohort repertoire had been produced on one sequencing platform. HLA typing covered class I and class II loci at four-digit resolution. Typing coverage differed by locus: A, B, C, DRB1 and DQB1 were typed in about 620-630 donors, DQA1 in 500 to 550, DPA1 in some 600, and DPB1 in around 440. Because of strong linkage in the cohort, 5 or 6 DR-DQ haplotypes were treated as single units for association and clustering. Among about 400 genotyped donors of the cohort, an average of approximately 240,000 unique TCR beta nucleotide sequences was sequenced per donor, of which 15% to 20% were non-productive. Results and caveats for the whole study, not just this receptor: In a later analysis, HLA-associated TCR beta chains were found to be more clonally expanded and to have lower generation probabilities than equally common non-associated chains. A further reported finding was that TCR beta sequences accurately predicted the HLA-A and HLA-B alleles for most subjects in the first cohort. The study listed approximately 150 TCR beta chains as associated with cytomegalovirus. A later genetic analysis reported fewer N-insertions in productive TCRs among donors in an Asian-associated ancestry cluster than the roughly 620-donor mean. A later genetic analysis associated a missense DCLRE1C variant with V-gene and J-gene trimming of TCR beta chains, and an independent cohort replicated the association. Broadly in line with IMGT annotations, most TCR beta V segments showed up in productive rearrangements about 87% or about 30% of the time in an earlier analysis of under 700 of the donors. The 87-base-pair reads could not distinguish some IMGT-functional V segments, including TRBV6-2 and TRBV6-3, so those segments were excluded. The presence/absence analyses assumed that sequencing depth was roughly uniform across donors, and that assumption may not be true. In vitro tests confirmed that a few of the cytomegalovirus-associated TCR beta chains recognize cytomegalovirus antigens. In a later analysis, TCR association rates were found to vary across HLA loci, with the most associated TCRs seen for DRB1 alleles and the fewest for HLA-C alleles. While some public TCRs were present in many individuals, most TCR sequences turned up only very rarely across donors. When HLA alleles, especially DR and DQ, strongly co-occurred, TCR associations were difficult to assign to individual alleles. Because HLA typing was unavailable for some donors at each locus, only the typed subset was used in association tests. For the cohort, immune exposure information was limited to CMV serostatus. In a later analysis, most CMV-associated TCR beta chains were found to appear HLA-restricted, with HLA associations seemingly driven largely by CMV exposure. At a false discovery rate of 0.05, a later analysis linked some 17,000 TCR beta sequences to specific HLA alleles. In a later analysis, several top co-occurrence clusters were reported to appear linked to parvovirus B19, influenza, CMV and Epstein-Barr virus. The authors suggested that the approach could potentially be generalized to other disease states and immunological phenotypes. A group of highly shared sequence variants was considered likely to be a technical artifact of the sequencing pipeline. The classifier was reported to diagnose cytomegalovirus status with high specificity and sensitivity in both the original cohort and the validation cohort. Correlated functional status among segregating V segments might reflect linkage disequilibrium, but an unknown experimental factor could not be ruled out. The earlier analysis of approximately 560 of the donors excluded seventeen rarely observed V segments, including chromosome 9 orphons, because counts were too low. This cohort had only TCR beta chains sequenced, and the lack of alpha or paired-chain data limited which features could be detected.

The germline V gene provides CDR1 KGHSH and CDR2 LQKENI. Trimming takes 8 bases off V and 5 bases off J; junction bases not matched to a gene: 14. The CDR3 holds 16 amino acids from the cysteine to the phenylalanine. Only the CDR3 DNA is retained, 48 bases long and in frame from the first base. In total, approximately 610 healthy bone marrow donors made up the cohort. Cohort members were all nominally healthy when sampled, although unrecorded immune exposures were likely present. The donor was CMV seropositive and belonged to the group of 250 to 300 seropositive cohort members. Every donor gave a peripheral blood sample, and the peripheral blood mononuclear cells from that sample were used for TCR beta sequencing. Genomic DNA was extracted from the blood cell samples with the Qiagen DNeasy Blood Extraction Kit. The library was built by means of the immunoSEQ multiplex PCR assay. For the multiplex PCR, a mixture combining 60 forward primers for TCR Vbeta segments and 13 reverse primers for TCR Jbeta segments was used. Amplification of the CDR3 region of rearranged TCR beta genes was performed with a multiplex PCR assay on genomic DNA. The amplified TCR beta libraries were sequenced on the Illumina HiSeq System as 87-base-pair reads. Turning to the authors' computational methods: A later analysis tallied around 82 million unique TCR beta chains across the 666 repertoires, and approximately 12 million of those chains were shared by two or more donors. Raw reads were error-corrected and collapsed into unique sequences with a nearest-neighbor algorithm that merged closely related sequences to remove PCR and sequencing errors. V, D and J gene segments were assigned by aligning CDR3 sequences to IMGT reference sequences. For a sequence to be retained, a match of at least six nucleotides to both a V gene segment and a J gene segment was required. Rearrangements were called productive when the CDR3 lacked stop codons and stayed in frame with V and J; all others were non-productive. Following IMGT convention, CDR3 was defined as the stretch from the second conserved V-encoded cysteine up to the conserved J-encoded phenylalanine. The earlier analysis of about 590 of the donors excluded sequences that lacked an unambiguous match to a single V gene segment. An earlier analysis of some 500 of the donors classified V segments as functional when productive rearrangements were above 56.7% and as segregating when the standard deviation between donors was above 5%. A statistical classification framework was built to diagnose cytomegalovirus status from the catalog of TCR beta chain sequences. V and J gene assignment, in a later analysis, came from comparing TCR nucleotide sequences with IMGT/GENE-DB human TR gene sequences. In a later analysis, CDR3 sequences and most-parsimonious VDJ recombination scenarios were assigned using the TCRdist pipeline. A later analysis defined each TCR beta chain by its CDR3 amino acid sequence plus V-gene family, and excluded reads lacking a unique V-gene family. In a later analysis, around 650 highly shared, low-generation-probability nucleotide sequences were removed to address suspected cross-contamination and a sequencing artifact. A later analysis calculated a clonal expansion index for each public chain from normalized within-repertoire ranks of inferred template counts. In a later analysis, generation probabilities were computed with a VDJ recombination model fitted to out-of-frame rearrangements, and the resulting probabilities were checked against IGoR. A later analysis scored TCR-TCR, TCR-HLA and TCR-CMV co-occurrence with hypergeometric tests, applying a repertoire-size bias correction to TCR pairs. To estimate false discovery rates, a later analysis permuted the HLA or CMV assignments 20 times. A later analysis grouped co-occurring TCRs with DBSCAN, adding TCRdist sequence similarity when clustering within HLA-allele-positive subsets. Repertoires with fewer than 30,000 or more than 120,000 public chains were left out of co-occurrence clustering, as were about five repertoires with anomalous nucleotide sharing. The table was pulled from immuneACCESS by TCRdb, which kept in-frame rearrangements only. Such tables lose some clones; where checked, under half of the loss comes from unresolved V genes, and the rest has no known cause. The V and J calls and clone size are taken from that table; D and trimming were inferred from the DNA. This sample comprises fewer than 200,000 clones, approximately 78% of them detected only once. The top ten clonotypes cover approximately 14% of the sample.

Sequencing was performed on PBMCs. The chain is made from TRBV18 and TRBJ2-5; a stretch of 10 junction bases matches TRBD1. The receptor was isolated from a woman aged 25 to 45 in good health and CMV-seropositive. CDR3 region: CASRPRQGATRETQYF. The nucleotide sequence is given as TGTGCCAGCCGCCCTAGACAGGGGGCGACGCGGGAGACCCAGTACTTC.